This T cell receptor beta chain was identified in a study of blood T cell repertoires in COVID-19. Overall study context: The origin of the acute and convalescent COVID-19 samples was the United States, Italy and Spain. PBMCs, B-cell-depleted T cells, or T cells were the source of the cDNA or gDNA that made up the material.

The authors' processing: Cell counts per sample came from amplifying reference gene primers. Some clones are missing from TCRdb's copy, which holds only in-frame ones; the method was immunoSEQ multiplex PCR. V, J and clone size reflect that table, while D and trimming were determined from the DNA. The data show tens of thousands of clones, with approximately 81% seen just once and roughly 28% held by the top ten. V lost 6 bases, J lost 2 bases, and 11 bases lay in between. The CDR3 runs to 14 residues. CDR1 and CDR2 (germline): LNHDA, SQIVND (reference sequence). The chain recombines TRBV19 with TRBJ1-5; perhaps TRBD1 as D (5 bases). The TCR sequence derives from a woman older than 75 with active or convalescent COVID-19. Sample: peripheral blood. The CDR3 protein is CASRDNVGNQPQHF. CDR3 sequence (DNA): TGTGCCAGTAGGGACAACGTGGGCAATCAGCCCCAGCATTTT.